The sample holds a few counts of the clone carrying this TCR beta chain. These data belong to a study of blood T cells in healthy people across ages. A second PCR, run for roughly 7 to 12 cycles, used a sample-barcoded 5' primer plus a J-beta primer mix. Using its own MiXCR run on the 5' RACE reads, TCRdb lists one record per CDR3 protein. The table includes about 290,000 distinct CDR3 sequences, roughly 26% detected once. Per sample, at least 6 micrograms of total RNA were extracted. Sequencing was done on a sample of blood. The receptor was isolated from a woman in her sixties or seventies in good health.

The CDR3 bases are TGCGCCAGTCGACTAGCGGGAGGGCCGGGAGATACGCAGTATTTT. Its translation is CASRLAGGPGDTQYF. The genes are TRBV10-2 and TRBJ2-3; 14 bases are a match to TRBD2. V shed 9 bases and J 5 bases; nucleotides not matched to a gene: 7. Germline CDR1 reads WSHSY; CDR2 reads SAAADI. The CDR3 sequence is 15 residues long.